A selection of T cell receptor beta chains follows, all from one sample in a study of identical twins. One entry per CDR3 protein, called by TCRdb with MiXCR from the 5' RACE reads. The sample has approximately 500,000 distinct CDR3 sequences, 20% to 25% seen once; the top ten hold about 2.9%. Separately, the same data were catalogued under a study of T cells expressing NK-cell markers.

The specimen was CD4+ T cells sorted from blood. Source of these receptors: a woman aged 18-29 years in good health. Each CDR3 is given with its conserved first and last residue. The D gene is left open where the match is weak. The listing skips clone size in some rows; elsewhere it reads once, few, many or a size class.

D gene | clone size | CDR3 length | J gene | V gene | CDR3 protein | CDR3 DNA
- | - | 14 | TRBJ2-3 | TRBV6-2/TRBV6-3 | CASRRNSYTDTQYF | TGTGCCAGCAGGAGAAATTCCTACACAGATACGCAGTATTTT
TRBD1 | few | 13 | TRBJ2-5 | TRBV20-1 | CSASSDRVETQYF | TGCAGTGCCTCTAGTGACAGGGTAGAGACCCAGTACTTC
- | few | 14 | TRBJ1-1 | TRBV20-1 | CSARGFGANTEAFF | TGCAGTGCTAGGGGGTTCGGGGCAAACACTGAAGCTTTCTTT
- | - | 15 | TRBJ2-5 | TRBV7-9 | CASSSFVGTEETQYF | TGTGCCAGCAGCTCCTTTGTGGGAACAGAAGAGACCCAGTACTTC
- | many | 16 | TRBJ2-3 | TRBV4-1 | CASSQVNLVSTDTQYF | TGCGCCAGCAGCCAAGTGAATCTAGTGAGCACAGATACGCAGTATTTT
- | - | 14 | TRBJ1-5 | TRBV13 | CASSPRHGNQPQHF | TGTGCCAGCAGCCCGAGACACGGGAATCAGCCCCAGCATTTT
TRBD1 | - | 12 | TRBJ1-1 | TRBV6-5 | CASSLGGGRAFF | TGTGCCAGCAGTTTAGGGGGCGGTCGGGCTTTCTTT
- | - | 11 | TRBJ1-1 | TRBV10-3 | CAISVGSEAFF | TGTGCCATCAGTGTAGGGTCTGAAGCTTTCTTT
- | - | 14 | TRBJ2-2 | TRBV4-3 | CASSEGPNTGELFF | TGCGCCAGCAGCGAAGGACCCAACACCGGGGAGCTGTTTTTT
TRBD2 | many | 14 | TRBJ2-4 | TRBV20-1 | CSARAGGPKNIQYF | TGCAGTGCTAGAGCGGGAGGCCCCAAAAACATTCAGTACTTC
- | few | 12 | TRBJ1-2 | TRBV20-1 | CSARGRDYGYTF | TGCAGTGCTAGAGGGAGGGACTATGGCTACACCTTC
TRBD1 | - | 16 | TRBJ2-2 | TRBV6-1 | CASRQGQGSITGELFF | TGTGCCAGCAGACAAGGACAGGGTAGTATCACCGGGGAGCTGTTTTTT
- | few | 14 | TRBJ2-2 | TRBV20-1 | CSARGHLSTGELFF | TGCAGTGCTAGAGGGCATCTGAGCACCGGGGAGCTGTTTTTT
- | few | 13 | TRBJ1-1 | TRBV6-6 | CASRSIGTTEAFF | TGTGCCAGCAGGTCTATAGGAACCACTGAAGCTTTCTTT
TRBD1 | few | 16 | TRBJ2-1 | TRBV6-1 | CASSEIRQGKWLEQFF | TGTGCCAGCAGTGAAATCAGACAGGGCAAATGGTTAGAGCAGTTCTTC
TRBD1 | - | 14 | TRBJ1-2 | TRBV7-9 | CASSSAGGFYGYTF | TGTGCCAGCAGCTCCGCAGGGGGCTTTTATGGCTACACCTTC
TRBD1 | few | 15 | TRBJ1-1 | TRBV5-1 | CASSTGQVPMTEAFF | TGCGCCAGCAGCACGGGACAGGTCCCTATGACTGAAGCTTTCTTT
- | few | 15 | TRBJ1-2 | TRBV9 | CASSVDLAGNYGYTF | TGTGCCAGCAGCGTAGATCTCGCAGGGAACTATGGCTACACCTTC
- | few | 12 | TRBJ2-3 | TRBV7-8 | CASSDQGDTQYF | TGTGCCAGCAGCGACCAGGGGGATACGCAGTATTTT
TRBD1 | - | 16 | TRBJ1-1 | TRBV6-5 | CASSLTGAGGNTEAFF | TGTGCCAGCAGTTTGACAGGGGCCGGCGGGAACACTGAAGCTTTCTTT
TRBD1 | few | 13 | TRBJ1-2 | TRBV10-3 | CAIRGTVYYGYTF | TGTGCCATCCGAGGGACAGTCTACTATGGCTACACCTTC
- | - | 12 | TRBJ1-2 | TRBV9 | CASKQNLRGYTF | TGTGCCAGCAAACAGAACCTGAGGGGCTACACCTTC
TRBD2 | few | 14 | TRBJ2-3 | TRBV20-1 | CSAHLAGGSDTQYF | TGCAGTGCCCACCTAGCGGGAGGGTCAGATACGCAGTATTTT
- | - | 16 | TRBJ1-3 | TRBV6-1 | CASSHGTYISGNTIYF | TGTGCCAGCAGCCACGGGACGTATATCTCTGGAAACACCATATATTTT
TRBD1 | - | 15 | TRBJ2-5 | TRBV7-2 | CASSLFSRGQETQYF | TGTGCCAGCAGCTTATTTTCCAGGGGGCAAGAGACCCAGTACTTC
TRBD2 | few | 18 | TRBJ2-3 | TRBV10-3 | CAISEGAGDPISTDTQYF | TGTGCCATCAGTGAGGGAGCGGGGGACCCCATCAGCACAGATACGCAGTATTTT
TRBD2 | - | 15 | TRBJ2-7 | TRBV6-1 | CASTPEGTRGYEQYF | TGTGCCAGCACCCCCGAAGGGACTAGGGGCTACGAGCAGTACTTC
- | - | 15 | TRBJ2-7 | TRBV7-2 | CASSQSPGGSYEQYF | TGTGCCAGCAGCCAGTCCCCCGGCGGCTCCTACGAGCAGTACTTC
TRBD1 | once | 12 | TRBJ1-1 | TRBV29-1 | CSFLQGSTEAFF | TGCAGCTTCCTACAGGGGAGCACTGAAGCTTTCTTT
- | - | 16 | TRBJ2-7 | TRBV4-1 | CASSQGPGGATYEQYF | TGCGCCAGCAGCCAAGGGCCCGGTGGGGCCACCTACGAGCAGTACTTC
TRBD1 | few | 16 | TRBJ1-2 | TRBV18 | CASSESSGTEAYGYTF | TGTGCCAGCTCAGAGAGCTCCGGGACAGAAGCCTATGGCTACACCTTC
- | - | 15 | TRBJ2-1 | TRBV12-3/TRBV12-4 | CASRPRGETYNEQFF | TGTGCCAGCAGACCTCGAGGAGAAACCTACAATGAGCAGTTCTTC
- | few | 15 | TRBJ1-1 | TRBV7-2 | CASSSGGSLGTEAFF | TGTGCCAGCAGCTCCGGTGGAAGCCTGGGGACTGAAGCTTTCTTT
TRBD2 | few | 16 | TRBJ2-1 | TRBV6-5 | CASSYRTSGTYNEQFF | TGTGCCAGCAGTTATAGGACTAGCGGGACCTACAATGAGCAGTTCTTC
- | - | 14 | TRBJ1-1 | TRBV5-1 | CASSSDPSGTEAFF | TGCGCCAGCAGCTCCGACCCCAGTGGGACTGAAGCTTTCTTT
- | - | 13 | TRBJ1-2 | TRBV29-1 | CSVEQGTNYGYTF | TGCAGCGTTGAGCAGGGTACTAACTATGGCTACACCTTC
- | - | 14 | TRBJ2-1 | TRBV2 | CASSRLGSYNEQFF | TGTGCCAGCAGTCGGTTGGGATCCTACAATGAGCAGTTCTTC
TRBD1 | - | 13 | TRBJ1-2 | TRBV20-1 | CSAGTGIDYGYTF | TGCAGTGCAGGGACAGGGATCGACTATGGCTACACCTTC
TRBD2 | few | 15 | TRBJ2-3 | TRBV12-3/TRBV12-4 | CASSPPAGRTDTQYF | TGTGCCAGCAGTCCCCCAGCGGGGCGCACAGATACGCAGTATTTT
TRBD2 | - | 13 | TRBJ2-3 | TRBV12-3/TRBV12-4 | CASNQRGGDTQYF | TGTGCCAGCAACCAGCGGGGGGGAGATACGCAGTATTTT